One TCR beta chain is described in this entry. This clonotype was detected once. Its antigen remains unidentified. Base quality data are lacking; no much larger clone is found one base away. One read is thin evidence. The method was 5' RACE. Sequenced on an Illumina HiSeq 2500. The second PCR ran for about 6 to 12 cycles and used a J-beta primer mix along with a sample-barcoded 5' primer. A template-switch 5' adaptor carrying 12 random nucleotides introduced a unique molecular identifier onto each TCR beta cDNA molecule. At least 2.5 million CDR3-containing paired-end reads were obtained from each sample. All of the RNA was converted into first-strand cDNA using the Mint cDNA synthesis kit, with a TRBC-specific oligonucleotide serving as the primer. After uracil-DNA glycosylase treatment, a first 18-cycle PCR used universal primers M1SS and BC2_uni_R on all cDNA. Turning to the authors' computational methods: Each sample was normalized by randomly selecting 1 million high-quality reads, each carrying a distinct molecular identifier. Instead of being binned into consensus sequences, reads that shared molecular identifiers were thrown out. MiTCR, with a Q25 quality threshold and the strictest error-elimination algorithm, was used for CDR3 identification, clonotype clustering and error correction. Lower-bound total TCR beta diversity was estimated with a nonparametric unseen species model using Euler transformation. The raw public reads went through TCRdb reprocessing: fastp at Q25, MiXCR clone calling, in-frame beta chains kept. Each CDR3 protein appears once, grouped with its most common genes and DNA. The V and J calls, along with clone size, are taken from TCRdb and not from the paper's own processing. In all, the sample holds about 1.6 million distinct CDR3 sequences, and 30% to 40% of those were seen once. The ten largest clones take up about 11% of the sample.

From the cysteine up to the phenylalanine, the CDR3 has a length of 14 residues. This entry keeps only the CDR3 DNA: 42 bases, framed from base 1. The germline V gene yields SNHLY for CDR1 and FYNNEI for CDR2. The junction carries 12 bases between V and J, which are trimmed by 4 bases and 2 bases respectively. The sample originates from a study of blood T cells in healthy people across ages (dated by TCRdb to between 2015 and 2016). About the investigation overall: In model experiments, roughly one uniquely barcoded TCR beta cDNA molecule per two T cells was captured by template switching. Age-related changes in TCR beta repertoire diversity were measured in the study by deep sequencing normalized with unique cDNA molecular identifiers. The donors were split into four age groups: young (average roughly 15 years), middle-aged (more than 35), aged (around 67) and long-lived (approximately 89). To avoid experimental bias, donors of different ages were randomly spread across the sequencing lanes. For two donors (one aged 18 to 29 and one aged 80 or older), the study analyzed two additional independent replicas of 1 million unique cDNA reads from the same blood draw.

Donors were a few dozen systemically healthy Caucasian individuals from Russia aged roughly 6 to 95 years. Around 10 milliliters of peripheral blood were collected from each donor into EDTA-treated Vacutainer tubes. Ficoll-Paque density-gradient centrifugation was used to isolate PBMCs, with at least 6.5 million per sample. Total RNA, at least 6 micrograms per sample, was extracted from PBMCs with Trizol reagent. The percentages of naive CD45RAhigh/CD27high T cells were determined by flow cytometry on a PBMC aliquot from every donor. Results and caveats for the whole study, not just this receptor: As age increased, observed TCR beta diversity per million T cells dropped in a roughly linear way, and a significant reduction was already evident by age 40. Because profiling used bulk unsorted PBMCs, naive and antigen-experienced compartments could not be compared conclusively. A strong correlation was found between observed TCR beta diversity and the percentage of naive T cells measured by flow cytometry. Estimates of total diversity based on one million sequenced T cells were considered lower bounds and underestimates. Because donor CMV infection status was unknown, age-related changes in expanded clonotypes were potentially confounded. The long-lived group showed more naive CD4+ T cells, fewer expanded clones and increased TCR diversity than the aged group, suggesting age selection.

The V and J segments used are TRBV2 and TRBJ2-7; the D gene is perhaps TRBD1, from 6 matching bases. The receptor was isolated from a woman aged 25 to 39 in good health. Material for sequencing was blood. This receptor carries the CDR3 CASSADRKTYEQYF. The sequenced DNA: TGTGCCAGCAGTGCGGACAGAAAAACCTACGAGCAGTACTTC.